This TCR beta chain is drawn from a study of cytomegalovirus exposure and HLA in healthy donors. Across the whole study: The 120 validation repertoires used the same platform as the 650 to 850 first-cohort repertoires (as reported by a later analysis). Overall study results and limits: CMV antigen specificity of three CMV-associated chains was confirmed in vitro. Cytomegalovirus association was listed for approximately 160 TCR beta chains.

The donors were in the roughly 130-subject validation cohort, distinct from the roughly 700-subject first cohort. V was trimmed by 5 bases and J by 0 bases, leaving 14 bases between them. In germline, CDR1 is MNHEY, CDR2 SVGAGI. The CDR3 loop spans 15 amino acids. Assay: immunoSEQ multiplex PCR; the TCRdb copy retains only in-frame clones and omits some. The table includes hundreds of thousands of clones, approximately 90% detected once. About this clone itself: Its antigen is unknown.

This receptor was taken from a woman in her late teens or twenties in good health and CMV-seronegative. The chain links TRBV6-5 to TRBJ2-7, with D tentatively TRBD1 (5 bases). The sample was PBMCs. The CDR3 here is CASSPATVSSYEQYF. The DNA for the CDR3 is TGTGCCAGCAGTCCCGCGACAGTAAGCTCCTACGAGCAGTACTTC.